The 18 T cell receptor beta chains in this list originate from one sample, sequenced in a study of blood T cell repertoires in COVID-19. Sequencing was performed with immunoSEQ multiplex PCR; in TCRdb, only in-frame clones are kept and a portion is missing. This repertoire shows tens of thousands of clones, about 83% found once; its top ten account for roughly 24%. The source material was peripheral blood. These receptors were collected from an elderly woman with acute or convalescent COVID-19.

V usage is TRBV5-1 and J usage is TRBJ1-2; D unresolved. Trimming cost V 2 bases and J 2 bases, with 10 bases left between them. The CDR3 contains 14 residues. Germline loops: CDR1 SGHRS, CDR2 YFSETQ. The CDR3 spells CASSFGESNYGYTF. In nucleotides, the CDR3 is TGCGCCAGCAGCTTCGGGGAATCAAACTATGGCTACACCTTC.

The chain uses TRBV7-3 and TRBJ1-2; 11 bases fit TRBD1. Trimming at V came to 5 bases and at J to 7 bases, leaving 6 bases not matched to a gene. Germline CDR1 reads SGHTA; CDR2 reads FQGTGA. This CDR3 comprises 14 residues. This CDR3 reads CASSEDRGHSGYTF. The CDR3 nucleotides are TGTGCCAGCAGCGAGGACAGGGGGCATAGTGGCTACACCTTC.

This clone was seen just once. V and J are TRBV19 and TRBJ1-1; unclear D gene. V was shortened by 1 base and J by 1 base, with 7 bases between the two germline ends. The CDR3 is 14 amino acids. Germline CDR1 reads LNHDA; CDR2 reads SQIVND (reference sequence). The CDR3 DNA reads as TGTGCCAGTAGTATAGGGGCGGGGAACACTGAAGCTTTCTTT. This gives the protein CASSIGAGNTEAFF.

The chain links TRBV28 to TRBJ1-1; D is ambiguous. The V end was cut by 3 bases, the J end by 1 base, with 12 bases between. Per germline, CDR1 MDHEN and CDR2 SYDVKM. The CDR3 is 15 residues long. The DNA of the CDR3 is TGTGCCAGCAGTTTTCGCGGCCCTCGGAACACTGAAGCTTTCTTT. Translation: CASSFRGPRNTEAFF. Using reference TRBV28 and TRBJ1-1 for the parts outside the CDR3, the full variable domain is DVKVTQSSRYLVKRTGEKVFLECVQDMDHENMFWYRQDPGLGLRLIYFSYDVKMKEKGDIPEGYSVSREKKERFSLILESASTNQTSMYLCASSFRGPRNTEAFFGQGTRLTVV.

CDR3 loop: CASSFYSGGNEKLFF. The CDR3 coding sequence is TGTGCCAGCAGCTTTTATTCAGGGGGTAATGAAAAACTGTTTTTT. The gene calls are TRBV7-9 and TRBJ1-4; 7 positions match TRBD1. The V gene end was trimmed by 3 bases and the J gene end by 4 bases; junction bases not matched to a gene: 5. This CDR3 has 15 residues. Germline CDR1 reads SEHNR; CDR2 reads FQNEAQ (reference sequence). The full variable domain, in which reference TRBV7-9 and TRBJ1-4 provide the parts outside the CDR3, is DTGVSQNPRHKITKRGQNVTFRCDPISEHNRLYWYRQTLGQGPEFLTYFQNEAQLEKSRLLSDRFSAERPKGSFSTLEIQRTEQGDSAMYLCASSFYSGGNEKLFFGSGTQLSVL.

The chain combines TRBV2 with TRBJ2-7, with a tentative D call TRBD1 (7 bases). Germline values: CDR1 SNHLY, CDR2 FYNNEI. The CDR3 has 16 amino acids. Trimming cost V 6 bases and J 4 bases, with 22 bases left between them. The CDR3 here is CASSIGKDRTTYEQYF. In nucleotides, the CDR3 is TGTGCCAGCAGCATAGGGAAGGACAGGACTACATACGAGCAGTACTTC.

This rearrangement joins TRBV28 to TRBJ1-6; possible D gene TRBD1, 6 bases. The germline V and J ends were trimmed by 5 bases and 6 bases, with 14 bases remaining between them. Germline V gene sequence: CDR1 MDHEN, CDR2 SYDVKM. The CDR3 length is 15 residues. CDR3 sequence reads: CASSDGGALNSPLHF. The CDR3 DNA follows: TGTGCCAGCAGTGACGGGGGGGCCCTTAATTCACCCCTCCACTTT.

V gene TRBV11-3 combines with J gene TRBJ2-6, with 8 bases identical to TRBD1. The J segment lost 0 bases and the V segment lost 7 bases, leaving 8 bases of the junction unmatched. The CDR3 sequence is 17 residues long. Per germline, CDR1 SGHNT and CDR2 YENEEA. CDR3 nucleotides: TGTGCCAGCATTGCCGGGACAGGTTTCTCTGGGGCCAACGTCCTGACTTTC. This codes for CASIAGTGFSGANVLTF. The complete variable domain, with remaining parts taken from reference TRBV11-3 and TRBJ2-6, reads EAGVVQSPRYKIIEKKQPVAFWCNPISGHNTLYWYLQNLGQGPELLIRYENEEAVDDSQLPKDRFSAERLKGVDSTLKIQPAELGDSAVYLCASIAGTGFSGANVLTFGAGSRLTVL.

This clone was seen a single time. J is TRBJ1-5 and V is TRBV28; TRBD1 agrees at 10 bases. The trim removed 5 bases at V and 4 bases at J, leaving 5 bases unmatched. The length of the CDR3 is 15 residues. Germline loops: CDR1 MDHEN, CDR2 SYDVKM. The CDR3 protein is CASSPRDRGNQPQHF. For the CDR3, the DNA is TGTGCCAGCAGTCCCAGGGACAGGGGAAATCAGCCCCAGCATTTT.

The rearrangement uses TRBV5-4 and TRBJ1-6; tentative D call: TRBD1 (6 bases). The CDR3 is 15 amino acids. Germline V lookup: CDR1 SGHNT, CDR2 YYREEE (reference sequence). V lost 4 bases to trimming and J lost 10 bases, with 18 bases between them. This CDR3 is CASSPQQGLRSPLHF. CDR3 DNA: TGTGCCAGCAGCCCCCAACAGGGTTTACGCTCACCCCTCCACTTT.

The chain's CDR3 is CSVGRGNEKLFF. The CDR3 DNA reads as TGCAGCGTTGGGCGGGGCAATGAAAAACTGTTTTTT. The V call is TRBV29-1, the J call TRBJ1-4; the D gene is possibly TRBD1 (5 bases). CDR3 size: 12 residues. Germline V lookup: CDR1 SQVTM, CDR2 ANQGSEA. V was cut by 4 bases and J by 5 bases, with 8 bases left in between.

The V gene is TRBV6-5, the J gene TRBJ1-1; no definite D call. The CDR3 has 14 amino acids. In germline, CDR1 is MNHEY, CDR2 SVGAGI. Trimming removed 10 bases at V and 0 bases at J, with 15 bases between. The CDR3 DNA is TGTGCCACAATTGGGGTCGGGATGAACACTGAAGCTTTCTTT. Residues: CATIGVGMNTEAFF.

This clone was counted between two and nine times. This chain uses TRBV28 with TRBJ2-7; possibly TRBD1 for D (5 bases). Germline CDR1 and CDR2: MDHEN and SYDVKM. The V and J ends lost 5 bases and 4 bases respectively, with 9 bases between them. The CDR3 consists of 12 residues. CDR3 bases: TGTGCCAGCAGTCGGAAGGGGTACGAGCAGTACTTC. Translating gives CASSRKGYEQYF. Full variable domain (missing parts from reference TRBV28 and TRBJ2-7): DVKVTQSSRYLVKRTGEKVFLECVQDMDHENMFWYRQDPGLGLRLIYFSYDVKMKEKGDIPEGYSVSREKKERFSLILESASTNQTSMYLCASSRKGYEQYFGPGTRLTVT.

V usage is TRBV6-1 and J usage is TRBJ1-5; no definite D call. Germline V gene data show CDR1 as MNHNS and CDR2 as SASEGT. Trimming took 2 bases from V and 3 from J, leaving 8 bases between them. The CDR3 has 14 residues. This CDR3 is CASSESGINQPQHF. In nucleotides, the CDR3 is TGTGCCAGCAGTGAATCGGGGATCAATCAGCCCCAGCATTTT.

The rearrangement joins TRBV19 to TRBJ2-7, with 9 nucleotides matching TRBD2. Germline loops: CDR1 LNHDA, CDR2 SQIVND (reference sequence). This CDR3 has 15 residues. V shed 3 bases and J 7 bases; nucleotides not matched to a gene: 10. In DNA, the CDR3 is TGTGCCAGTAGTATTTCCAGCGGGGGGCCTAATGAGCAGTACTTC. It specifies CASSISSGGPNEQYF.

The chain couples TRBV9 to TRBJ2-5; 8 bases agree with TRBD2. The CDR3 has 18 residues. Per the germline V gene, CDR1 is SGDLS and CDR2 is YYNGEE. Trimming took 0 bases from V and 5 from J; bases not matched to a gene: 15. The CDR3 here is CASSVDVGLAGSRETQYF. The CDR3 bases are TGTGCCAGCAGCGTAGACGTCGGGCTAGCGGGCTCCAGGGAGACCCAGTACTTC.

This chain joins TRBV10-2 and TRBJ2-7, with 10 bases lining up with TRBD2. The germline CDR1 and CDR2 sequences are WSHSY and SAAADI. V lost 2 bases and J lost 4; bases outside the gene matches: 2. CDR3 length equals 14 residues. The CDR3 protein is CASSEATSGYEQYV. The CDR3, as DNA: TGCGCCAGCAGTGAGGCGACTAGCGGGTACGAGCAGTACGTC.

V gene TRBV7-3 combines with J gene TRBJ2-3; a possible D gene is TRBD2 (5 bases). CDR3 length equals 14 residues. Germline assignment: CDR1 SGHTA and CDR2 FQGTGA. Trimming pared 4 bases from V and 6 bases from J, leaving 14 bases between. CDR3 DNA sequence: TGTGCCAGCAGCTCCCGAGGGTTGAGGGATACGCAGTATTTT. Translated: CASSSRGLRDTQYF.